A selection of T cell receptor beta chains follows, all from one sample in a study of cytomegalovirus exposure and HLA in healthy donors. Measured with immunoSEQ multiplex PCR; TCRdb has only the in-frame clones, and not every one. The sample has about 59,000 clones, about 81% seen once; the top ten hold about 6.8%. Sequencing was done on a sample of PBMCs. The source is a man aged 25-45 years in good health and CMV-seropositive. Both conserved end residues are part of each CDR3. Each record gives: CDR3 protein, V gene, J gene.

CDR3aa: CASRGNIEAFF; v_gene: TRBV25-1; j_gene: TRBJ1-1
CDR3aa: CASGQATLYEQYF; v_gene: TRBV27; j_gene: TRBJ2-7
CDR3aa: CASSLEQHYGYTF; v_gene: TRBV5-6; j_gene: TRBJ1-2
CDR3aa: CASSLWSARDYGYTF; v_gene: TRBV28; j_gene: TRBJ1-2
CDR3aa: CSARTTGISSTDTQYF; v_gene: TRBV29-1; j_gene: TRBJ2-3
CDR3aa: CASSQDTGGAYGYTF; v_gene: TRBV4-3; j_gene: TRBJ1-2
CDR3aa: CASSFVPTASTDTQYF; v_gene: TRBV28; j_gene: TRBJ2-3
CDR3aa: CASSSGAGLAVQETQYF; v_gene: TRBV7-8; j_gene: TRBJ2-5
CDR3aa: CASSLSDTQYF; v_gene: TRBV13; j_gene: TRBJ2-3
CDR3aa: CASSLVAGDYGYTF; v_gene: TRBV7-2; j_gene: TRBJ1-2
CDR3aa: CASSLRGNEQFF; v_gene: TRBV7-6; j_gene: TRBJ2-1
CDR3aa: CASSPAGDNSPLHF; v_gene: TRBV18; j_gene: TRBJ1-6
CDR3aa: CASSSGRTQNYEQYF; v_gene: TRBV5-4; j_gene: TRBJ2-7
CDR3aa: CASKQGAYNSPLHF; v_gene: TRBV5-4; j_gene: TRBJ1-6
CDR3aa: CAWTVGALRNSPLHF; v_gene: TRBV30; j_gene: TRBJ1-6
CDR3aa: CASSSAQGADGLYGYTF; v_gene: TRBV5-6; j_gene: TRBJ1-2